Listed below are T cell receptor beta chains from one sample, sequenced in a study of blood T cell repertoires in COVID-19. Data came from immunoSEQ multiplex PCR; TCRdb stores just in-frame clones and leaves some out. The table includes about 71,000 clones, roughly 87% detected once. Material: peripheral blood. The receptors stem from a man aged 50 to 60 with active COVID-19. Both conserved end residues are part of each CDR3. The D gene is left open where the match is weak. Some rows mark clone size as missing; the rest say once, few, many or name a class of expanded clone.

>TRBV6-2/TRBV6-3|TRBD1|TRBJ2-7|NA
CASSYVGTGGEQYF
TGTGCCAGCAGTTACGTAGGGACAGGGGGCGAGCAGTACTTC
>TRBV4-3|TRBD2|TRBJ2-3|NA
CASSQGGERGGADTQYF
TGCGCCAGCAGCCAAGGAGGCGAGCGGGGGGGGGCAGATACGCAGTATTTT
>TRBV6-1|NA|TRBJ1-6|NA
CASSDGAGSLHF
TGTGCCAGCAGTGATGGGGCGGGGTCCCTCCACTTT
>TRBV7-4|NA|TRBJ1-4|once
CASSSEGDNEKLFF
TGTGCCAGCAGCTCTGAAGGGGATAATGAAAAACTGTTTTTT
>TRBV12-3/TRBV12-4|NA|TRBJ2-7|NA
CASSVSDEQYF
TGTGCCAGCAGTGTTAGCGACGAGCAGTACTTC
>TRBV6-5|TRBD1|TRBJ1-5|NA
CASRQGPNQPQHF
TGTGCCAGTAGACAGGGACCTAATCAGCCCCAGCATTTT
>TRBV2|NA|TRBJ1-1|NA
CASMEVPNTEAFF
TGTGCCAGCATGGAGGTCCCGAACACTGAAGCTTTCTTT
>TRBV4-1|NA|TRBJ2-7|NA
CASSHQLTDSYEQYF
TGCGCCAGCAGCCATCAACTTACAGACTCCTACGAGCAGTACTTC
>TRBV5-8|TRBD1|TRBJ2-1|NA
CASSFHRGAYNEQFF
TGTGCCAGCAGCTTTCACAGGGGAGCCTACAATGAGCAGTTCTTC
>TRBV11-2|NA|TRBJ1-1|NA
CATRQASKAFF
TGTGCCACGAGACAGGCCTCGAAAGCTTTCTTT
>TRBV4-3|NA|TRBJ1-6|NA
CASSQDWRRTGSWNSPLHF
TGCGCCAGCAGCCAAGACTGGCGAAGGACGGGGTCGTGGAATTCACCCCTCCACTTT
>TRBV5-4|TRBD2|TRBJ2-1|NA
CASSYGTSGEGGQFF
TGTGCCAGCAGCTATGGGACTAGCGGGGAGGGGGGGCAGTTCTTC
>TRBV5-4|NA|TRBJ2-2|NA
CASSPEHTGELFF
TGTGCCAGCAGCCCGGAGCACACCGGGGAGCTGTTTTTT
>TRBV3-1/TRBV3-2|NA|TRBJ2-5|NA
CASSRAQGGETQYF
TGTGCCAGCAGCCGCGCACAGGGTGGAGAGACCCAGTACTTC
>TRBV7-9|TRBD1|TRBJ2-5|NA
CAGGQGSQETQYF
TGTGCCGGGGGACAGGGCAGCCAAGAGACCCAGTACTTC
>TRBV2|NA|TRBJ2-7|NA
CASSEGTAYEQYF
TGTGCCAGCAGTGAGGGCACCGCCTACGAGCAGTACTTC
>TRBV2|TRBD2|TRBJ2-7|NA
CASIAGAAYEQYF
TGTGCCAGCATAGCGGGGGCCGCCTACGAGCAGTACTTC
>TRBV6-6|NA|TRBJ2-2|NA
CASSETNTGELFF
TGTGCCAGCAGTGAGACGAACACCGGGGAGCTGTTTTTT
>TRBV12-5|NA|TRBJ2-5|NA
CASGWLEETQYF
TGTGCTAGTGGTTGGCTAGAAGAGACCCAGTACTTC
>TRBV6-5|NA|TRBJ2-5|NA
CASRGTLGTTQYF
TGTGCCAGCAGGGGGACTCTAGGGACGACCCAGTACTTC
>TRBV29-1|TRBD2|TRBJ2-3|NA
CSVEVGGAGDTQYF
TGCAGCGTTGAGGTCGGGGGGGCCGGAGATACGCAGTATTTT
>TRBV27|NA|TRBJ2-3|NA
CASSFVTSTDTQYF
TGTGCCAGCAGTTTCGTGACTAGCACAGATACGCAGTATTTT
>TRBV6-5|NA|TRBJ2-5|NA
CASSGYQERWYF
TGTGCCAGCAGCGGTTATCAAGAGAGGTGGTACTTC
>TRBV19|NA|TRBJ1-2|NA
CASSRGYYYGYTF
TGTGCCAGTAGTCGGGGGTACTACTATGGCTACACCTTC
>TRBV2|TRBD1|TRBJ1-1|NA
CASSAWTGGNEAFF
TGTGCCAGCAGTGCTTGGACAGGGGGCAATGAAGCTTTCTTT
>TRBV19|NA|TRBJ1-2|NA
CASSIGTVPGYTF
TGTGCCAGTAGTATAGGGACAGTACCTGGCTACACCTTC
>TRBV5-6|NA|TRBJ2-7|NA
CASSYTGTYEQYF
TGTGCCAGCAGCTATACCGGGACCTACGAGCAGTACTTC
>TRBV7-8|TRBD1|TRBJ2-1|NA
CASSFEGGQIRQGGQFF
TGTGCCAGCAGCTTCGAAGGGGGACAGATACGCCAGGGTGGGCAGTTCTTC
>TRBV16|NA|TRBJ2-3|NA
CASSQRGTTDTQYF
TGTGCCAGCAGCCAAAGGGGTACCACAGATACGCAGTATTTT
>TRBV9|NA|TRBJ2-3|NA
CASNPPGVPTQYF
TGTGCCAGCAATCCCCCAGGGGTTCCTACGCAGTATTTT
>TRBV4-3|NA|TRBJ2-2|NA
CASSPGTSARAGELFF
TGCGCCAGCAGCCCCGGGACTTCAGCAAGGGCCGGGGAGCTGTTTTTT
>TRBV29-1|TRBD1|TRBJ2-7|NA
CSAGETGQTYEQYF
TGCAGCGCTGGGGAGACAGGGCAAACCTACGAGCAGTACTTC
>TRBV7-9|NA|TRBJ1-2|few
CASSPGGLADGYTF
TGTGCCAGCAGCCCTGGAGGGCTTGCGGATGGCTACACCTTC
>TRBV2|TRBD2|TRBJ2-1|NA
CASSEMASGGGEQFF
TGTGCCAGCAGTGAAATGGCTAGCGGGGGCGGTGAGCAGTTCTTC
>TRBV5-1|NA|TRBJ1-1|NA
CASSQGGPNTEAFF
TGCGCCAGCAGTCAAGGAGGGCCGAACACTGAAGCTTTCTTT